This entry concerns a single TCR beta chain. This receptor's antigen is unknown. CDR1 is given as DFQATT and CDR2 as SNEGSKA, both from the germline V gene (reference sequence). The CDR3 runs 11 amino acids, cysteine and phenylalanine included. No DNA accompanies this entry. The sample comes from a study of monozygotic twins with inflammatory bowel disease (dated by TCRdb to between 2018 and 2020). Concerning the study at large: The full study comprised some 30 monozygotic twin pairs: nine German pairs (four IBD-concordant, five IBD-discordant) and 19 IBD-discordant Danish pairs. Disease-associated traits were sought mainly through comparisons between IBD patients and their genetically identical healthy co-twins within discordant pairs. Each individual had, on average, about 151 000 unique TCRalpha sequences and 181 000 unique TCRbeta sequences available for analysis. Summary of the overall study and its limitations: Different T cell subtypes could not be distinguished in the analysis. Fewer clonotypes were shared with other individuals by IBD patients than by healthy twins, most markedly in patients showing signs of disease activity. The results gave no support for a single strong signal or clonotype linked to IBD. Repertoire similarity did not differ between concordant and discordant twins, which could be due to limited statistical power. Because patients received different immunosuppressive treatments, the repertoires may have picked up extra background noise and variability between individuals. IBD patients had lower TCRbeta repertoire diversity, measured by the inverse Simpson index, than their healthy co-twins.

From each donor, an approximately 2.4 ml peripheral blood sample was drawn into PAXgene tubes and stored at -80 degrees C. Without T cell sorting, total RNA was isolated from whole blood using the PAXgene blood miRNA kit on an automated QIAcube. Deep TCRalpha and TCRbeta repertoire profiling with unique molecular barcoding was performed on peripheral blood of monozygotic twin pairs concordant or discordant for inflammatory bowel disease. Smoking habits were recorded for all twin pairs, and each individual was classified as a current, former or never smoker. Libraries were built with 5' RACE. The input for every TCR library was around 4,000 ng of total RNA. For each sample, cDNA synthesis was carried out in eight separate reactions using SMARTScribe reverse transcriptase. Unique molecular identifiers containing a 6-nucleotide sample barcode were introduced through template switching during cDNA synthesis. Amplification of TCRalpha and TCRbeta cDNA involved two nested PCRs of approximately 17 and 9 cycles, and each PCR was followed by bead purification. Before amplification, the cDNA was treated with uracil DNA-glycosylase and purified using the QIAquick PCR purification kit. The second PCR added Illumina TruSeq-compatible adapters along with sample-specific barcodes. Library quality and concentration were checked on TapeStation and Qubit, and libraries were pooled at around 5.3 ng each. The pooled libraries were sequenced with 2 x 100 bp reads and custom sequencing primers on an Illumina HiSeq2500 single-index Rapid Run. Concerning the study's data processing: PCR and sequencing errors were corrected by UMI-based consensus assembly using MiGEC version 1.2.6. V(D)J alignment, clonotype assembly and CDR3 extraction were performed with MiXCR version 2.1.1. To normalise gene usage, clonotype sharing and MAIT/NKT TCR abundance, the analysis used the top 1000, 10 000 and 20 000 clonotypes per sample. Diversity was computed as the inverse Simpson index with the vegan R package after downsampling to 27 000 UMIs. Paired Mann-Whitney U tests were applied to discordant twin pairs, with Benjamini-Hochberg correction for multiple testing. Based on TCRdb reprocessing of the reads, there is one entry per CDR3 protein sequence, and DNA is missing. These V and J calls originate from TCRdb's pipeline instead of the authors' own analysis. The table for this sample shows about 450,000 distinct CDR3 sequences. Of the sample, about 2.2% is held by the ten largest clones.

Sequenced material: blood. The rearrangement combines TRBV20-1 with TRBJ1-2; TCRdb picks TRBD1, but there is no DNA to check that call. The source is a human donor with ulcerative colitis or Crohn's disease, or a healthy co-twin of an affected twin (not recorded which). The CDR3 region reads CSARVGTGYTF.